Listed here are 24 T cell receptor beta chains from one sample, sequenced in a study of T cell changes during pregnancy in multiple sclerosis. Sequenced by immunoSEQ multiplex PCR; TCRdb stores in-frame clones only, minus some. The table has about 41,000 clones, about 87% seen once; the top ten hold roughly 4.9%. Sequencing used peripheral blood, obtained in the first trimester of pregnancy. The source of these receptors is a female donor in good health, enrolled as a control in a pregnancy study.

This clone was observed a single time. The chain employs TRBV1 and TRBJ2-3; the table's D call TRBD2 went unverified against the DNA. TRBV1 represents a pseudogene. The CDR3 runs 18 residues. CDR3 protein: CTSSQVPRLAGSTDTQYF. The CDR3 coding sequence is TGCACCAGCAGCCAAGTCCCCCGACTAGCGGGGAGCACAGATACGCAGTATTTT.

The chain combines TRBV11-3 with TRBJ1-5; tentative D call: TRBD1 (6 bases). V lost 3 bases and J lost 2, with 14 bases in between. From germline, CDR1 is SGHNT and CDR2 YENEEA. This CDR3 region has 16 residues. CDR3 nucleotides: TGTGCCAGCAGCTTCGGACAGAAGAATGGCAATCAGCCCCAGCATTTT. As protein: CASSFGQKNGNQPQHF.

The rearrangement uses TRBV4-2 and TRBJ2-7; 8 nucleotides line up with TRBD2. The CDR3 is 15 residues long. Germline V gene lookup returns CDR1 LGHNA and CDR2 YNFKEQ. V was clipped by 5 bases and J by 2 bases; unmatched bases: 8. The CDR3 region is CASSKSGGATYEQYF. The CDR3 nucleotides read TGTGCCAGCAGCAAGAGCGGGGGTGCTACCTACGAGCAGTACTTC.

The genes are TRBV9 and TRBJ1-2; 9 bases agree with TRBD1. Germline assignment: CDR1 SGDLS and CDR2 YYNGEE. With 6 bases clipped from V and 4 bases from J, the junction kept 13 bases outside the gene matches. CDR3 length equals 16 residues. In DNA, the CDR3 is TGTGCCAGCACCCTAGGGGGGGGACAGGGTGGCTATGGCTACACCTTC. This codes for CASTLGGGQGGYGYTF. Looking up the rest from reference TRBV9 and TRBJ1-2 gives the full variable domain: DSGVTQTPKHLITATGQRVTLRCSPRSGDLSVYWYQQSLDQGLQFLIQYYNGEERAKGNILERFSAQQFPDLHSELNLSSLELGDSALYFCASTLGGGQGGYGYTFGSGTRLTVV.

V gene TRBV10-2 combines with J gene TRBJ2-7, with 10 nucleotides matching TRBD2. Germline trimming cut 2 bases from V and 6 bases from J; bases unmatched to any gene: 4. CDR1 WSHSY and CDR2 SAAADI come from the germline V gene. The CDR3 consists of 14 residues. The CDR3 region has the DNA TGCGCCAGCAGTGAGACTAGCGGGAATACCGAGCAGTACTTC. It yields the protein CASSETSGNTEQYF.

The chain couples TRBV6-5 to TRBJ1-2, with a possible D match to TRBD1 (6 bases). The V end was cut by 0 bases, the J end by 7 bases, with 18 bases between. Germline-derived CDR1 and CDR2 are MNHEY and SVGAGI. The CDR3 covers 16 residues. CDR3 protein: CASSYSMDSPGFGYTF. CDR3 DNA sequence: TGTGCCAGCAGTTACTCGATGGACAGCCCGGGGTTTGGCTACACCTTC.

The chain uses TRBV6-1 and TRBJ1-6, with D tentatively TRBD1 (6 bases). This CDR3 is built from 14 residues. Germline values: CDR1 MNHNS, CDR2 SASEGT. V was clipped by 7 bases and J by 3 bases, with 10 bases between them. The CDR3 DNA sequence: TGTGCCAGCACCTTGGACAGCTATAATTCACCCCTCCACTTT. It codes for CASTLDSYNSPLHF.

The V and J genes are TRBV11-2 and TRBJ2-2; D might be TRBD2 (7 bases). V was pared by 2 bases and J by 3 bases, with 19 bases between. Germline values: CDR1 SGHAT, CDR2 FQNNGV. The CDR3 has 18 amino acids. CDR3 amino acids: CASSLPGGGEAYTGELFF. The DNA for the CDR3 is TGTGCCAGCAGCTTACCCGGCGGGGGCGAAGCTTACACCGGGGAGCTGTTTTTT.

The sample holds one count of this clone. At the DNA level, this CDR3 is encoded by other sequences in the same sample as well. The chain employs TRBV19 and TRBJ2-5, with TRBD1 identical over 8 bases. Unmatched junction bases numbered 4, after V lost 3 bases and J lost 4 bases. The CDR3 totals 14 residues. Germline V gene sequence: CDR1 LNHDA, CDR2 SQIVND (reference sequence). CDR3 DNA sequence: TGTGCCAGTAGTATCCAGGGGGCGGGAGAGACCCAGTACTTC. Its protein is CASSIQGAGETQYF.

DNA of the CDR3: TGCAGCGTTGAAGAGAGGTCGTCGCGCGTCAATATCGATGAGCAGTTCTTC. Encoded protein: CSVEERSSRVNIDEQFF. This chain uses TRBV29-1 with TRBJ2-1, with D hard to call. The CDR3 consists of 17 residues. The germline V and J ends were trimmed by 0 bases and 8 bases, with 23 bases remaining between them. CDR1 is SQVTM, CDR2 ANQGSEA, per germline.

The CDR3 loop is CSVESAYTDTQYF. The CDR3 DNA follows: TGCAGCGTTGAATCTGCCTACACAGATACGCAGTATTTT. J is TRBJ2-3 and V is TRBV29-1; no reliable D call. Trimming removed 2 bases from V and 2 bases from J, with 8 bases in between. The CDR3 runs 13 residues. Looked up from germline, CDR1 is SQVTM and CDR2 is ANQGSEA.

CDR3: CASRTAGGSNQPQHF. The CDR3 DNA follows: TGTGCCAGTAGGACCGCGGGGGGCAGCAATCAGCCCCAGCATTTT. The chain employs TRBV19 and TRBJ1-5, with D perhaps matching TRBD1 (6 bases). CDR1 is LNHDA, CDR2 SQIVND, per germline (reference sequence). The V and J ends lost 6 bases and 1 base respectively, with 13 bases between them. The length of the CDR3 is 15 residues.

This clone showed up just once. This CDR3 is CASSLEVTGGSYEQYF. The CDR3 DNA is TGTGCCAGCAGCTTAGAGGTGACAGGGGGTTCCTACGAGCAGTACTTC. The rearrangement joins TRBV7-8 to TRBJ2-7; 9 nucleotides align to TRBD1. V was pared by 1 base and J by 1 base, with 5 bases of the junction left unmatched. Germline V gene sequence: CDR1 SGHVS, CDR2 FQNEAQ. This CDR3 comprises 16 residues.

The chain has TRBV2 and TRBJ2-1; TRBD2 agrees at 8 bases. V was pared by 6 bases and J by 5 bases, with 12 bases of the junction left unmatched. The germline gives CDR1 SNHLY, CDR2 FYNNEI. CDR3 size: 16 residues. The CDR3 DNA sequence: TGTGCCAGCAGCCTAGGGGGTAGCGGGGAACACAATGAGCAGTTCTTC. It translates to CASSLGGSGEHNEQFF.

This chain links TRBV20-1 with TRBJ1-4; D is unresolved. The CDR3 is 11 residues long. V lost 6 bases and J 8 bases, leaving 10 bases between the germline ends. Per the germline V gene, CDR1 is DFQATT and CDR2 is SNEGSKA (reference sequence). CDR3 sequence reads: CSAGSREKLFF. The CDR3 DNA sequence: TGCAGTGCCGGGAGTAGGGAAAAACTGTTTTTT.

J is TRBJ2-7 and V is TRBV6-6; D not certain. CDR3 length equals 13 residues. Between the trimmed V and J ends, which lost 1 base and 4 bases, there was a span of 8 bases. Germline V gene lookup returns CDR1 MNHNY and CDR2 SVGAGI (reference sequence). CDR3 in DNA: TGTGCCAGCAGTTACTTCGACGGGTACGAGCAGTACTTC. Encoded protein: CASSYFDGYEQYF.

The V and J genes are TRBV10-3 and TRBJ2-2; TRBD1 agrees at 9 bases. The ends lost 4 bases at V and 3 bases at J; junction bases unmatched: 12. The CDR3 is made up of 18 amino acids. Germline lookup yields CDR1 ENHRY and CDR2 SYGVKD. The CDR3 protein is CAISGIALQGADTGELFF. For the CDR3, the DNA is TGTGCCATCAGTGGGATTGCCTTACAGGGGGCGGACACCGGGGAGCTGTTTTTT.

This chain connects TRBV18 to TRBJ2-5; 8 nucleotides agree with TRBD1. The CDR3 is 16 residues long. V was clipped by 0 bases and J by 2 bases; unmatched bases: 5. CDR1 and CDR2 from the germline V gene are KGHSH and LQKENI. The CDR3 protein is CASSPPKTGGQETQYF. As DNA, the CDR3 is TGTGCCAGCTCACCACCTAAAACAGGGGGGCAAGAGACCCAGTACTTC.

This clone was found once. J is TRBJ1-6 and V is TRBV4-1, with D possibly TRBD1 on 6 matching bases. The CDR3 consists of 16 residues. V lost 4 bases, J lost 7 bases, and 17 bases lay in between. CDR1 and CDR2 (germline): MGHRA, YSYEKL. This CDR3 is CASSPLGRGKNSPLHF. CDR3 nucleotide sequence: TGCGCCAGCAGCCCCCTTGGCAGGGGTAAAAATTCACCCCTCCACTTT.

The chain is built from TRBV14 and TRBJ1-2; possible D gene TRBD1, 6 bases. The length of the CDR3 is 14 residues. Germline V gene lookup returns CDR1 SGHDN and CDR2 FVKESK. Trimming left V 2 bases short and J 2 bases short, with 9 bases between. The DNA for the CDR3 is TGTGCCAGCAGCCAAAGGGGGTCAAACTATGGCTACACCTTC. It specifies CASSQRGSNYGYTF.

J is TRBJ2-5 and V is TRBV2; D gene unclear. V gave up 6 bases and J gave up 5 bases, with 13 bases separating them. The germline V gene has CDR1 SNHLY and CDR2 FYNNEI. CDR3 length: 13 residues. CDR3 sequence (DNA): TGTGCCAGCAGCCGCGTGGAGAGGGAGACCCAGTACTTC. Translation gives CASSRVERETQYF.

The CDR3 here is CASSSRLASDTQYF. The CDR3 bases are TGTGCCAGCAGTTCAAGACTAGCATCAGATACGCAGTATTTT. The V gene is TRBV27, the J gene TRBJ2-3; TRBD2 matches at 7 bases. Germline trimming cut 4 bases from V and 4 bases from J; bases unmatched to any gene: 5. The CDR3 is 14 amino acids. The germline V gene encodes CDR1 MNHEY and CDR2 SMNVEV (reference sequence).

CDR3 protein: CASSLAAGGGKGSPLHF. The CDR3 DNA follows: TGTGCCAGCAGCTTAGCGGCAGGGGGCGGGAAGGGCTCACCCCTCCACTTT. The V gene is TRBV7-2, the J gene TRBJ1-6, with 8 bases aligning to TRBD1. From germline, CDR1 is SGHTA and CDR2 FQGNSA. The CDR3 has 17 residues. After removal of 0 bases from V and 10 bases from J, the junction contained 11 bases not matched to a gene.

The V and J genes are TRBV5-1 and TRBJ2-7, with 14 bases aligning to TRBD2. The CDR3 spans 14 residues. Per the germline V gene, CDR1 is SGHRS and CDR2 is YFSETQ. V trimming: 4 bases; J trimming: 5 bases; junction bases outside the gene matches: 2. Here the CDR3 reads CASSRGLAGDEQYF. DNA of the CDR3: TGCGCCAGCAGCCGGGGACTAGCGGGAGACGAGCAGTACTTC.